This T cell receptor beta chain was found in a study of blood T cell repertoires in COVID-19. This clone came up once. TCRdb's table, derived via immunoSEQ multiplex PCR, lists solely in-frame clones and lacks some. The sample lists roughly 310,000 clones, more than 90% occurring once. Assignment of participants to cohorts was predicated upon participant-reported clinical history. This receptor was identified in a man between 60 and 75 years old who had recovered from COVID-19. The sequencing sample was made of PBMCs or T cells enriched from blood (not recorded which).

CDR3 DNA: TGTGCCAGCAGTTTAGGGGCAAATGCCTACAATGAGCAGTTCTTC. Protein product: CASSLGANAYNEQFF. The rearrangement joins TRBV27 to TRBJ2-1; possible D gene TRBD1, 5 bases. Germline V gene sequence: CDR1 MNHEY, CDR2 SMNVEV (reference sequence). Between the trimmed V and J ends, which lost 2 bases and 2 bases, there was a span of 10 bases. The length of the CDR3 is 15 residues.